One sample yielded the 26 T cell receptor beta chains listed below, sequenced in a study of monozygotic twins with inflammatory bowel disease. TCRdb reprocessed the 5' RACE reads, keeping one entry per CDR3 protein, no DNA. The listing records a few hundred thousand distinct CDR3 sequences. Sequenced material: blood. These receptors originate from a human donor with ulcerative colitis or Crohn's disease, or a healthy co-twin of an affected twin (not recorded which).

The CDR3 sequence: CASRPYLAGGTDTQYF. The V and J genes are TRBV5-1 and TRBJ2-3; TCRdb gives TRBD1 as the D gene, but with no DNA this cannot be confirmed. Per germline, CDR1 SGHRS and CDR2 YFSETQ. The CDR3 sequence is 16 residues long. The full variable domain, in which reference TRBV5-1 and TRBJ2-3 provide the parts outside the CDR3, is KAGVTQTPRYLIKTRGQQVTLSCSPISGHRSVSWYQQTPGQGLQFLFEYFSETQRNKGNFPGRFSGRQFSNSRSEMNVSTLELGDSALYLCASRPYLAGGTDTQYFGPGTRLTVL.

The chain has TRBV11-2 and TRBJ2-5. Germline V gives CDR1 SGHAT, CDR2 FQNNGV. The CDR3 is made up of 14 amino acids. CDR3 amino acids: CASSLVAREETQYF.

V gene TRBV7-2 combines with J gene TRBJ1-6. Germline CDR1 is SGHTA and CDR2 is FQGNSA. The CDR3 spans 15 residues. The chain's CDR3 is CASSYTEDYNSPLHF.

V and J are TRBV29-1 and TRBJ1-2; the D call of TRBD1 rests on TCRdb alone, since no DNA is present to check it. Per germline, CDR1 SQVTM and CDR2 ANQGSEA. The CDR3 consists of 11 residues. The chain's CDR3 is CSGSQGFGYTF.

The V gene is TRBV6-2 or TRBV6-3, the J gene TRBJ2-4; without DNA, the TCRdb call of TRBD1 cannot be checked. CDR1 and CDR2 (germline): MNHEY, SVGEGT. This CDR3 is 17 amino acids long. The CDR3 sequence is CASSYSKGASAKNIQYF.

V usage is TRBV28 and J usage is TRBJ2-5; TCRdb outputs TRBD2, but without DNA this stays unchecked. CDR1 and CDR2 from the germline V gene are MDHEN and SYDVKM. This CDR3 is built from 15 residues. The CDR3: CASISYLAGQETQYF.

The chain links TRBV6-5 to TRBJ2-1; TCRdb selects TRBD1, and the lack of DNA leaves this call unchecked. Germline loops: CDR1 MNHEY, CDR2 SVGAGI. CDR3 length equals 18 residues. CDR3 region: CASSYRGGGTGFWDEQFF.

This chain links TRBV30 with TRBJ1-5; as DNA is missing, the TRBD1 call by TCRdb cannot be tested. Germline V gene sequence: CDR1 GTSNPN, CDR2 SVGIG (reference sequence). The CDR3 covers 12 residues. CDR3 protein: CAWNRGNQPQHF.

V usage is TRBV29-1 and J usage is TRBJ2-7; TCRdb selects TRBD1, and the lack of DNA leaves this call unchecked. From germline, CDR1 is SQVTM and CDR2 ANQGSEA. CDR3 length: 14 amino acids. CDR3 in amino acids: CSVEGGTEFYEQYF.

This rearrangement joins TRBV18 to TRBJ2-6. The CDR3 covers 16 residues. Germline lookup yields CDR1 KGHSH and CDR2 LQKENI. The CDR3 loop is CASSPQTGSGANVLTF.

The CDR3 region is CASRLDRRIPEGFF. V is TRBV12-3 or TRBV12-4 and J is TRBJ1-1; TCRdb's D gene call, TRBD1, goes unchecked for lack of DNA. The CDR3 is made up of 14 amino acids.

J is TRBJ1-4 and V is TRBV18. The CDR3 extends over 15 amino acids. Germline CDR1 reads KGHSH; CDR2 reads LQKENI. The CDR3 sequence: CASSPRLQLNEKLFF.

The J gene is TRBJ1-2, the V gene TRBV18; TCRdb designates TRBD1, a call that cannot be tested without DNA. The germline V gene has CDR1 KGHSH and CDR2 LQKENI. The CDR3 totals 15 residues. The CDR3 sequence is CASSPSWDSNYGYTF.

The rearrangement uses TRBV5-1 and TRBJ1-4; the TCRdb D gene call, TRBD1, has no DNA to confirm it. Germline lookup yields CDR1 SGHRS and CDR2 YFSETQ. This CDR3 is built from 18 residues. The CDR3 loop is CASSLGAGTGVTNEKLFF.

The chain employs TRBV5-5 and TRBJ1-1; TCRdb proposes TRBD1, but this gene call is untestable without DNA. The CDR3 contains 13 residues. Germline CDR1 is SGHKS and CDR2 is YYEKEE (reference sequence). The CDR3 protein is CASRHDRYSEAFF.

The chain uses TRBV19 and TRBJ2-2; TCRdb reports TRBD2, a call that lacks DNA to check it against. Germline V gene lookup returns CDR1 LNHDA and CDR2 SQIVND (reference sequence). This CDR3 has 15 amino acids. The chain's CDR3 is CASSISTRSTGELFF.

The rearrangement links TRBV7-2 to TRBJ2-7. Looked up from germline, CDR1 is SGHTA and CDR2 is FQGNSA. CDR3 length: 17 amino acids. This chain's CDR3 is CASSLALQRGSSYEQYF.

The chain carries TRBV21-1 and TRBJ2-5; TCRdb reports TRBD1, a call that lacks DNA to check it against. TRBV21-1 is a documented pseudogene. This CDR3 is 17 amino acids long. CDR3 sequence reads: CASSRGPRQGARETQYF.

The chain has TRBV5-4 and TRBJ2-3; TCRdb indicates TRBD1, and absent DNA this call remains unverified. The germline V gene encodes CDR1 SGHNT and CDR2 YYREEE (reference sequence). The length of the CDR3 is 12 residues. CDR3 loop: CASRSQSDTQYF.

The CDR3 is CASSPDRGNTNEQYF. J is TRBJ2-7 and V is TRBV6-1; the TRBD1 assignment by TCRdb is unverifiable without DNA. The germline gives CDR1 MNHNS, CDR2 SASEGT. The CDR3 is made up of 15 amino acids.

V and J are TRBV6-5 and TRBJ2-1; TCRdb outputs TRBD1, but without DNA this stays unchecked. Germline CDR1 is MNHEY and CDR2 is SVGAGI. CDR3 length equals 12 residues. The CDR3 sequence: CASRTGVGEQFF.

The chain combines TRBV6-2 or TRBV6-3 with TRBJ2-7; TCRdb's assignment of TRBD1 cannot be checked, as there is no DNA. This CDR3 spans 16 amino acids. Germline CDR1 reads MNHEY; CDR2 reads SVGEGT. CDR3 sequence reads: CASSPGTRGPLGEQYF.

V and J are TRBV6-4 and TRBJ2-7; TCRdb's D gene call, TRBD1, goes unchecked for lack of DNA. Looked up from germline, CDR1 is MRHNA and CDR2 is SNTAGT. This CDR3 has 14 residues. CDR3 residues: CASNVRGGSDEQYF.

The chain links TRBV5-6 to TRBJ2-5; the D gene TCRdb calls, TRBD1, cannot be checked with no DNA. Per germline, CDR1 SGHDT and CDR2 YYEEEE. The CDR3 sequence is 15 residues long. The CDR3 here is CASREGQINSETQYF.

The chain employs TRBV5-6 and TRBJ2-3; TCRdb selects TRBD1, and the lack of DNA leaves this call unchecked. The CDR3 spans 13 residues. Germline CDR1 is SGHDT and CDR2 is YYEEEE. CDR3 protein: CASRYRETDTQYF.

The V and J genes are TRBV4-3 and TRBJ2-5; lacking DNA, the TRBD2 call made by TCRdb goes unchecked. This CDR3 region has 13 residues. Germline CDR1 LGHNA, CDR2 YSLEER. The CDR3: CASSQSPPETQYF.